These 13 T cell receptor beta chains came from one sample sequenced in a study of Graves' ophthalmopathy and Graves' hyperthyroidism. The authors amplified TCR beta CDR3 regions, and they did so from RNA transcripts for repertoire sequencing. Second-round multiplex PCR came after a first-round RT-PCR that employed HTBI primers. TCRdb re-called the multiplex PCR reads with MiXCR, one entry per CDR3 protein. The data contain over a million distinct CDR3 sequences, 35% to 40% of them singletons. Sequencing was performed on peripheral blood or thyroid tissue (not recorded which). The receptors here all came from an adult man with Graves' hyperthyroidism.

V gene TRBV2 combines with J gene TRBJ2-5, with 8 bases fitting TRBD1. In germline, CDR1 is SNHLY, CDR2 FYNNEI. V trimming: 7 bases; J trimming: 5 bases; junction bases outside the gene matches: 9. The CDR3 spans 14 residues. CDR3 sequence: CASIEQGAQETQYF. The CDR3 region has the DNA TGTGCCAGCATCGAGCAGGGGGCTCAGGAGACCCAGTACTTC.

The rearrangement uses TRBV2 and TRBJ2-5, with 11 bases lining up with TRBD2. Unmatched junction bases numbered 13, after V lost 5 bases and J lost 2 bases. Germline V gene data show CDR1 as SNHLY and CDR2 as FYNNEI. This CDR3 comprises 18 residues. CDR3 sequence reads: CASSLLILTSGKQETQYF. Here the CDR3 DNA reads TGTGCCAGCAGTTTACTTATTTTGACTAGCGGGAAACAAGAGACCCAGTACTTC. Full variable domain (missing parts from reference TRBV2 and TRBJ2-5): EPEVTQTPSHQVTQMGQEVILRCVPISNHLYFYWYRQILGQKVEFLVSFYNNEISEKSEIFDDQFSVERPDGSNFTLKIRSTKLEDSAMYFCASSLLILTSGKQETQYFGPGTRLLVL.

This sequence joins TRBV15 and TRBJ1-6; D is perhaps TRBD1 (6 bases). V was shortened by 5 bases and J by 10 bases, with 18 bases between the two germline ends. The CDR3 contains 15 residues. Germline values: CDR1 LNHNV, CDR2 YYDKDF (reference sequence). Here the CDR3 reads CATSWERGANSPLHF. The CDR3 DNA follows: TGTGCCACCAGCTGGGAAAGGGGGGCGAACTCACCCCTCCACTTT.

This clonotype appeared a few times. For the CDR3, the DNA is TGTGCCAGCAGCAGGGCCAGGGGGAGCACCGGGGAGCTGTTTTTT. Protein product: CASSRARGSTGELFF. V is TRBV12-3 or TRBV12-4 and J is TRBJ2-2, with 7 bases identical to TRBD1. This CDR3 has 15 amino acids. V was pared by 6 bases and J by 4 bases, with 8 bases of the junction left unmatched.

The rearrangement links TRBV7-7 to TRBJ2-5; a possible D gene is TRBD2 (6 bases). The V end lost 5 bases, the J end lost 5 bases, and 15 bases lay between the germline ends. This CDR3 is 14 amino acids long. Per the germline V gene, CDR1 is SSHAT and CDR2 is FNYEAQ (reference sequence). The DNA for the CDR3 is TGTGCCAGCAGCCCTAACGGGGAGGATGAGACCCAGTACTTC. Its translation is CASSPNGEDETQYF.

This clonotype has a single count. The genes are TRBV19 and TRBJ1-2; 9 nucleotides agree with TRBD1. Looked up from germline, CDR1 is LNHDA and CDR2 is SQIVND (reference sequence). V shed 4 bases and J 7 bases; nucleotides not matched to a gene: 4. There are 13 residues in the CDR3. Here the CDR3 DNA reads TGTGCCAGTAGTAGCACAGGGGGCCCTGGCTACACCTTC. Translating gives CASSSTGGPGYTF.

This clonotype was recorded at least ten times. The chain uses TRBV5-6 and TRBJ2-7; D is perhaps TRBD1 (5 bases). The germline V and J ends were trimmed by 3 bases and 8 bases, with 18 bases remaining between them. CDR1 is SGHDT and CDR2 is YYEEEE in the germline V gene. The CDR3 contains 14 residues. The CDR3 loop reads CASSSSRAGWKQYF. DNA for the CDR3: TGTGCCAGCAGCTCATCTAGGGCAGGGTGGAAGCAGTACTTC.

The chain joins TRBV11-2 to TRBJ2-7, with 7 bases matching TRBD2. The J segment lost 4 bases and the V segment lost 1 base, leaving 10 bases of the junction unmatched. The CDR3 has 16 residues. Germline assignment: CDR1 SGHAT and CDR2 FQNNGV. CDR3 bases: TGTGCCAGCAGCTTAGTCGGGAGGCGGGAGAAATACGAGCAGTACTTC. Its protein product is CASSLVGRREKYEQYF. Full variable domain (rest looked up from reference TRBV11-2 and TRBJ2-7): EAGVAQSPRYKIIEKRQSVAFWCNPISGHATLYWYQQILGQGPKLLIQFQNNGVVDDSQLPKDRFSAERLKGVDSTLKIQPAKLEDSAVYLCASSLVGRREKYEQYFGPGTRLTVT.

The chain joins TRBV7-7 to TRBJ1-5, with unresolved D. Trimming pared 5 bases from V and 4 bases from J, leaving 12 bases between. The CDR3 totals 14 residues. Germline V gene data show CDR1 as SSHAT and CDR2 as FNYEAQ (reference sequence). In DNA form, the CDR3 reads TGTGCCAGCAGCGTTGAGGTTGAGAATCAGCCCCAGCATTTT. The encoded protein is CASSVEVENQPQHF. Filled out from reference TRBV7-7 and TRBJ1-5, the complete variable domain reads GAGVSQSPRYKVTKRGQDVTLRCDPISSHATLYWYQQALGQGPEFLTYFNYEAQPDKSGLPSDRFSAERPEGSISTLTIQRTEQRDSAMYRCASSVEVENQPQHFGDGTRLSIL.

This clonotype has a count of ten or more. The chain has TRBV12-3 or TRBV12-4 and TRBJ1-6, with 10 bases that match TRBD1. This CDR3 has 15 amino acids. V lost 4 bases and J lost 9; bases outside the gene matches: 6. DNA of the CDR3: TGTGCCAGCAGTTCCAGGACAGGGGGAAGTTCACCCCTCCACTTT. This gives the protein CASSSRTGGSSPLHF.

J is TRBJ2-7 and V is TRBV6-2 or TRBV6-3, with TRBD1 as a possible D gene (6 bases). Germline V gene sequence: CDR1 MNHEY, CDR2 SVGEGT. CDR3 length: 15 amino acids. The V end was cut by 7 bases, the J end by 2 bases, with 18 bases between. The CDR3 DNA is TGTGCCAGCACCAGGACCATGGACAGCACCTACGAGCAGTACTTC. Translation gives CASTRTMDSTYEQYF.

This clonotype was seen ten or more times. The CDR3 loop is CASSRQDTVRGYTF. In nucleotides, the CDR3 is TGTGCCAGCAGCCGGCAGGACACCGTGAGGGGCTACACCTTC. The gene calls are TRBV3-1 and TRBJ1-2; a possible D gene is TRBD1 (5 bases). Per the germline V gene, CDR1 is LGHDT and CDR2 is YNNKEL (reference sequence). Trimming shortened V by 4 bases and J by 8 bases, and 17 bases separated the two germline ends. The CDR3 runs 14 residues.

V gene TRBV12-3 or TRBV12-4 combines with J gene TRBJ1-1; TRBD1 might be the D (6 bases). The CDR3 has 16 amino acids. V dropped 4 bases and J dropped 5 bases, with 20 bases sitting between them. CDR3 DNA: TGTGCCAGCAGTTCTCTGGACGGGGGGCTGCGAACTGAAGCTTTCTTT. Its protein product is CASSSLDGGLRTEAFF.